The 25 T cell receptor beta chains below come from one sample, sequenced in a study of T cell responses to AZD1222 COVID-19 vaccine. The repertoire was sequenced with immunoSEQ multiplex PCR; TCRdb's copy has only in-frame clones and lacks some. The sample has about 150,000 clones, approximately 88% seen once. The specimen comprised peripheral blood, sampled on day 0 of MenACWY control vaccination. All receptors come from an adult in good health.

The rearrangement uses TRBV2 and TRBJ2-1, with D possibly matching TRBD2 (5 bases). CDR1 and CDR2 (germline): SNHLY, FYNNEI. This CDR3 region has 14 residues. The V and J ends lost 2 bases and 9 bases respectively, with 14 bases between them. The DNA of the CDR3 is TGTGCCAGCAGTGAACCATTGGGTCGGGGTGAGCAGTTCTTC. Residues: CASSEPLGRGEQFF. The whole variable domain, filled in from reference TRBV2 and TRBJ2-1, reads EPEVTQTPSHQVTQMGQEVILRCVPISNHLYFYWYRQILGQKVEFLVSFYNNEISEKSEIFDDQFSVERPDGSNFTLKIRSTKLEDSAMYFCASSEPLGRGEQFFGPGTRLTVL.

The V call is TRBV2, the J call TRBJ2-2; TRBD1 agrees at 7 bases. The trim removed 6 bases at V and 0 bases at J, leaving 4 bases unmatched. The germline V gene has CDR1 SNHLY and CDR2 FYNNEI. The length of the CDR3 is 15 residues. DNA of the CDR3: TGTGCCAGCAGGGTGGGACAGACGAACACCGGGGAGCTGTTTTTT. It is translated as CASRVGQTNTGELFF.

This chain connects TRBV12-3 or TRBV12-4 to TRBJ1-1; no clear D. V was cut by 7 bases and J by 2 bases, with 11 bases left in between. The CDR3 has 13 amino acids. The CDR3 coding sequence is TGTGCCAGCATCCCCGGTTTCAACACTGAAGCTTTCTTT. Translated: CASIPGFNTEAFF.

This chain connects TRBV28 to TRBJ1-1; a weak D match, TRBD1 (5 bases). There are 14 residues in the CDR3. The V end was cut by 7 bases, the J end by 1 base, with 13 bases between. The germline CDR1 and CDR2 sequences are MDHEN and SYDVKM. The CDR3 sequence is CASIHRGGNTEAFF. The CDR3 coding sequence is TGTGCCAGCATCCACCGCGGGGGGAACACTGAAGCTTTCTTT.

V and J are TRBV7-2 and TRBJ1-6; 9 bases map to TRBD1. This CDR3 is 16 amino acids long. Germline loops: CDR1 SGHTA, CDR2 FQGNSA. The trim removed 4 bases at V and 3 bases at J, leaving 4 bases unmatched. CDR3 nucleotide sequence: TGTGCCAGCAGCTCGACAGGGGGTTACTATAATTCACCCCTCCACTTT. Encoded protein: CASSSTGGYYNSPLHF.

This sequence joins TRBV14 and TRBJ1-2, with TRBD1 matching over 7 bases. V shed 8 bases and J 8 bases; nucleotides not matched to a gene: 8. Germline V gene data show CDR1 as SGHDN and CDR2 as FVKESK. The CDR3 covers 12 residues. CDR3 DNA sequence: TGTGCCAGCCGCAGGGGGATAGGCGGCTACACCTTC. It encodes CASRRGIGGYTF.

Notes on this clone: The sample holds other DNA sequences that translate to the same CDR3. The V and J genes are TRBV12-3 or TRBV12-4 and TRBJ2-7; TRBD1 aligns across 7 bases. The CDR3 consists of 11 residues. V gave up 4 bases and J gave up 6 bases; unmatched junction bases: 0. CDR3 region: CASSSGGEQYF. The DNA for the CDR3 is TGTGCCAGCAGTTCAGGGGGCGAGCAGTACTTC.

The CDR3 reads CASSLSERNSPLHF. The CDR3 DNA sequence: TGTGCCAGCAGCTTGTCAGAGAGGAATTCACCCCTCCACTTT. The chain recombines TRBV5-4 with TRBJ1-6; D remains unclear. V lost 1 base, J lost 7 bases, and 9 bases lay in between. Germline values: CDR1 SGHNT, CDR2 YYREEE (reference sequence). This CDR3 spans 14 amino acids.

This clone came up a few times. The J gene is TRBJ1-1, the V gene TRBV6-5; TRBD1 is a possible D gene (5 bases). CDR3 length equals 16 residues. V was cut by 1 base and J by 0 bases, with 12 bases left in between. From germline, CDR1 is MNHEY and CDR2 SVGAGI. The CDR3 loop reads CASSYLSGTVNTEAFF. CDR3 DNA sequence: TGTGCCAGCAGTTACTTATCCGGGACGGTGAACACTGAAGCTTTCTTT.

This clone was found a few times. The CDR3 reads CASSNRDRSNTEAFF. CDR3 bases: TGCGCCAGCAGTAACCGGGACAGGAGTAACACTGAAGCTTTCTTT. The chain has TRBV5-1 and TRBJ1-1; 8 bases map to TRBD1. The CDR3 totals 15 residues. Trimming cost V 5 bases and J 2 bases; bases outside gene matches: 8. Per germline, CDR1 SGHRS and CDR2 YFSETQ.

The V gene is TRBV5-1, the J gene TRBJ2-1; D gene ambiguous. The CDR3 has 14 amino acids. With 7 bases removed from V and 6 bases from J, the gap between germline ends came to 17 bases. Germline CDR1 and CDR2: SGHRS and YFSETQ. This CDR3 is CASATSLVVNEQFF. CDR3 sequence (DNA): TGCGCCAGCGCGACCTCGCTTGTAGTCAATGAGCAGTTCTTC.

The V and J genes are TRBV6-2 or TRBV6-3 and TRBJ1-2; D is ambiguous. Germline V gene lookup returns CDR1 MNHEY and CDR2 SVGEGT. This CDR3 contains 14 residues. V lost 0 bases and J lost 8, with 13 bases in between. The chain's CDR3 is CASSYSWAGWGYTF. CDR3 nucleotide sequence: TGTGCCAGCAGTTACTCCTGGGCAGGTTGGGGCTACACCTTC.

The J gene is TRBJ1-1, the V gene TRBV29-1; tentative D call: TRBD1 (5 bases). V lost 2 bases and J 4 bases, leaving 11 bases between the germline ends. Germline V gene data show CDR1 as SQVTM and CDR2 as ANQGSEA. There are 13 residues in the CDR3. In DNA form, the CDR3 reads TGCAGCGTTGAACCCAGACAGATCACTGAAGCTTTCTTT. This encodes CSVEPRQITEAFF. Supplemented by reference TRBV29-1 and TRBJ1-1, the full variable domain reads SAVISQKPSRDICQRGTSLTIQCQVDSQVTMMFWYRQQPGQSLTLIATANQGSEATYESGFVIDKFPISRPNLTFSTLTVSNMSPEDSSIYLCSVEPRQITEAFFGQGTRLTVV.

The genes are TRBV30 and TRBJ2-7; no firm D call. CDR3 length: 14 amino acids. V was pared by 3 bases and J by 2 bases, with 14 bases between. Germline V gene sequence: CDR1 GTSNPN, CDR2 SVGIG (reference sequence). CDR3 DNA sequence: TGTGCCTGGAGGGGTCGGATTACCCCCTACGAGCAGTACTTC. Protein sequence: CAWRGRITPYEQYF.

The J gene is TRBJ2-7, the V gene TRBV6-5; D might be TRBD1 or TRBD2, each matching 6 bases. Germline V gene lookup returns CDR1 MNHEY and CDR2 SVGAGI. This CDR3 contains 13 residues. The V end lost 5 bases, the J end lost 6 bases, and 14 bases lay between the germline ends. The CDR3 DNA follows: TGTGCCAGCAGTAGTCCGGGGGCGAGCGAGCAGTACTTC. The encoded protein is CASSSPGASEQYF.

This sequence joins TRBV6-6 and TRBJ2-7; 9 bases are a match to TRBD2. The junction had 8 bases not matched to a gene; V was cut back by 5 bases and J by 6 bases. From germline, CDR1 is MNHNY and CDR2 SVGAGI (reference sequence). This CDR3 region has 14 residues. The CDR3 sequence is CASSPDGTSREQYF. The CDR3 bases are TGTGCCAGCAGTCCCGACGGGACTAGCCGCGAGCAGTACTTC.

The CDR3 here is CASSQDPTVNTEAFF. The CDR3 DNA reads TGTGCCAGCAGCCAAGATCCCACGGTGAACACTGAAGCTTTCTTT. This chain joins TRBV4-2 and TRBJ1-1; D ambiguous. This CDR3 contains 15 residues. Trimming left V 0 bases short and J 0 bases short, with 8 bases between. Germline assignment: CDR1 LGHNA and CDR2 YNFKEQ.

V gene TRBV19 combines with J gene TRBJ1-3; unclear D gene. The germline gives CDR1 LNHDA, CDR2 SQIVND (reference sequence). The length of the CDR3 is 14 residues. Trimming took off 6 bases at V and 1 base at J, with 10 bases between the two ends. CDR3 in amino acids: CASRSSGSGNTIYF. CDR3 DNA: TGTGCCAGTAGAAGCAGTGGTTCTGGAAACACCATATATTTT.

The gene calls are TRBV6-5 and TRBJ1-1; D unresolved. CDR3 length: 15 residues. The germline gives CDR1 MNHEY, CDR2 SVGAGI. Between the trimmed V and J ends, which lost 6 bases and 5 bases, there was a span of 19 bases. DNA of the CDR3: TGTGCCAGCAGCCCGGTCCACAGAGAAAGGACTGAAGCTTTCTTT. Protein sequence: CASSPVHRERTEAFF.

The V gene is TRBV18, the J gene TRBJ2-3; no clear D. The CDR3 is made up of 12 amino acids. V gave up 6 bases and J gave up 4 bases, with 8 bases separating them. CDR1 and CDR2 (germline): KGHSH, LQKENI. The DNA for the CDR3 is TGTGCCAGCTCGTACAACGCAGATACGCAGTATTTT. Translated, it gives CASSYNADTQYF.

This chain connects TRBV10-2 to TRBJ2-3; D gene ambiguous. Germline lookup yields CDR1 WSHSY and CDR2 SAAADI. The length of the CDR3 is 15 residues. The V end was cut by 1 base, the J end by 0 bases, with 8 bases between. DNA for the CDR3: TGCGCCAGCAGTGAGTTCCCGACTAGCACAGATACGCAGTATTTT. It yields the protein CASSEFPTSTDTQYF.

This clone was observed a single time. The J gene is TRBJ2-5, the V gene TRBV9; D possibly uses TRBD1 or TRBD2 (5 bases each). V was shortened by 2 bases and J by 3 bases, with 8 bases between the two germline ends. In germline, CDR1 is SGDLS, CDR2 YYNGEE. There are 13 residues in the CDR3. Here the CDR3 reads CASSVGAKETQYF. The CDR3 nucleotides are TGTGCCAGCAGCGTCGGGGCCAAAGAGACCCAGTACTTC.

In nucleotides, the CDR3 is TGTGCCAGCAGTTCCCCAGGGACTAGCGGGAATGAGCAGTTCTTC. It yields the protein CASSSPGTSGNEQFF. The chain carries TRBV28 and TRBJ2-1; 12 bases line up with TRBD2. The CDR3 has 15 residues. Germline assignment: CDR1 MDHEN and CDR2 SYDVKM. V shed 4 bases and J 7 bases; nucleotides not matched to a gene: 5.

The chain uses TRBV11-3 and TRBJ2-3; 12 nucleotides align to TRBD2. Per germline, CDR1 SGHNT and CDR2 YENEEA. J gave up 8 bases and V 5 bases, and 5 bases lay outside the gene matches. CDR3 length: 14 residues. CDR3 nucleotides: TGTGCCAGCAGCCGACTAGCGGGGGTGGGTACGCAGTATTTT. Encoded protein: CASSRLAGVGTQYF.

V is TRBV4-2 and J is TRBJ2-3; 9 nucleotides align to TRBD2. Germline CDR1 reads LGHNA; CDR2 reads YNFKEQ. The V and J ends lost 0 bases and 6 bases, in that order; junction bases with no gene match: 7. This CDR3 region has 16 residues. The CDR3, as DNA: TGTGCCAGCAGCCAAGATCTGCGGGGGGGCGCGGATACGCAGTATTTT. Residues: CASSQDLRGGADTQYF.